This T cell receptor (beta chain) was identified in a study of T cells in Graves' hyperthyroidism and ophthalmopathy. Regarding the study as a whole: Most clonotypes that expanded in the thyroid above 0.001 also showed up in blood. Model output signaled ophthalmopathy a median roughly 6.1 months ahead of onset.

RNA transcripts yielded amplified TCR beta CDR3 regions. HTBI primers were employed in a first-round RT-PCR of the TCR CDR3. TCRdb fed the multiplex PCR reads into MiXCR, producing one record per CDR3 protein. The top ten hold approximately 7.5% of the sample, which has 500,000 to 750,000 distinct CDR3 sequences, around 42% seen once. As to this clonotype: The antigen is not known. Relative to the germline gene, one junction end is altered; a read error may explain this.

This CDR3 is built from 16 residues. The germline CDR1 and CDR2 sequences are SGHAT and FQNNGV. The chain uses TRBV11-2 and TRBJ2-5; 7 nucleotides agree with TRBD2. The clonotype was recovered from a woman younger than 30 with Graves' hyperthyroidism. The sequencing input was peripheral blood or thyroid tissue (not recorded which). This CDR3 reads CASSVGTTDTGETQYF. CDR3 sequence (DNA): TGCGCCAGCAGCGTCGGGACTACTGACACCGGGGAGACCCAGTACTTC.